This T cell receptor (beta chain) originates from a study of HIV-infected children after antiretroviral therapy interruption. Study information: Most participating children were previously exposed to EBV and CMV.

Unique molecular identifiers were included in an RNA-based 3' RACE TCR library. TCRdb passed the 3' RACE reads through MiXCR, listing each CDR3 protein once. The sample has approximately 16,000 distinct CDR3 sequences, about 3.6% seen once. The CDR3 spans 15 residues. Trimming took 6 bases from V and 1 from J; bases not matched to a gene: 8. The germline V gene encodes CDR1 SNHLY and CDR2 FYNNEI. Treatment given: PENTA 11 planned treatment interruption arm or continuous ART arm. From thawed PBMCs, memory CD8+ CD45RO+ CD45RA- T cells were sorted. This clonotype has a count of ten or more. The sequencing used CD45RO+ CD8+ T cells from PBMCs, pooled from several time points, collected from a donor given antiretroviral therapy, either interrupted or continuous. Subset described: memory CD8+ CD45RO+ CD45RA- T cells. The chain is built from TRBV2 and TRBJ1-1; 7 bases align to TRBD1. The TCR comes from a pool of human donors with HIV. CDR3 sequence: CASSRPDRPNTEAFF. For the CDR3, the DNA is TGTGCCAGCAGCCGGCCGGACAGGCCGAACACTGAAGCTTTCTTT. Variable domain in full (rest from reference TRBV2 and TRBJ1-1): EPEVTQTPSHQVTQMGQEVILRCVPISNHLYFYWYRQILGQKVEFLVSFYNNEISEKSEIFDDQFSVERPDGSNFTLKIRSTKLEDSAMYFCASSRPDRPNTEAFFGQGTRLTVV.